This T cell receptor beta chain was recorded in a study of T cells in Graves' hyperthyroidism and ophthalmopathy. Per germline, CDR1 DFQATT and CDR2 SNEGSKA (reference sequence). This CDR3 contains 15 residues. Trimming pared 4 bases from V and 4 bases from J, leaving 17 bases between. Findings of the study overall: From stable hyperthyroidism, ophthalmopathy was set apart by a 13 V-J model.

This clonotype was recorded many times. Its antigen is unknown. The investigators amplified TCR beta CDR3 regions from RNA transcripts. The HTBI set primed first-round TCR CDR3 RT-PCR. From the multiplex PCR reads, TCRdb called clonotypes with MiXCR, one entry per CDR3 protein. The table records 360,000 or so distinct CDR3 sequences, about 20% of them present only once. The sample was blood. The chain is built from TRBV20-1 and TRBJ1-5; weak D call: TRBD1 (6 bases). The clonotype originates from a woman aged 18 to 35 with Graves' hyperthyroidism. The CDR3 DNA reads TGCAGTGCTACAGGGGTCTGGGAGGGGAATCAGCCCCAGCATTTT. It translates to CSATGVWEGNQPQHF.